What follows are 4 T cell receptor beta chains derived from one specimen sequenced in a study of blood T cell repertoires in COVID-19. Measured with immunoSEQ multiplex PCR; TCRdb has only the in-frame clones, and not every one. This sample has approximately 200,000 clones, with more than 75% found just once. Sequenced material: PBMCs or T cells enriched from blood (not recorded which). The receptors were sampled from a woman aged 25 to 39 who had recovered from COVID-19.

The genes are TRBV29-1 and TRBJ2-2; D is uncertain. The germline V gene has CDR1 SQVTM and CDR2 ANQGSEA. This CDR3 spans 13 amino acids. Deletions cut 2 bases from V and 7 bases from J, with 11 bases between. CDR3 in amino acids: CSVERLVGGELFF. The DNA for the CDR3 is TGCAGCGTTGAAAGGCTAGTGGGCGGGGAGCTGTTTTTT.

The CDR3 DNA follows: TGTGCCAGCAGTTTAGGTCTTGGCGAGACCCAGTACTTC. Encoded protein: CASSLGLGETQYF. The chain combines TRBV27 with TRBJ2-5; D not certain. CDR3 length: 13 amino acids. The V gene's germline CDR1 is MNHEY and CDR2 SMNVEV (reference sequence). V gave up 2 bases and J gave up 5 bases, with 9 bases separating them.

V gene TRBV5-1 combines with J gene TRBJ2-3, with 9 bases that match TRBD2. Germline assignment: CDR1 SGHRS and CDR2 YFSETQ. There are 16 residues in the CDR3. After removal of 5 bases from V and 5 bases from J, the junction contained 12 bases not matched to a gene. This CDR3 is CASRRGREGTRDTQYF. CDR3 nucleotide sequence: TGCGCCAGCAGACGGGGGCGGGAGGGAACTCGAGATACGCAGTATTTT.

This chain joins TRBV9 and TRBJ2-1; 12 bases are shared with TRBD1. The germline CDR1 and CDR2 sequences are SGDLS and YYNGEE. This CDR3 is 20 amino acids long. The V and J ends lost 3 bases and 6 bases, in that order; junction bases with no gene match: 19. This CDR3 reads CASSASKEGGGQGAFNEQFF. CDR3 DNA: TGTGCCAGCAGCGCCAGCAAAGAAGGAGGGGGACAGGGGGCTTTCAATGAGCAGTTCTTC.